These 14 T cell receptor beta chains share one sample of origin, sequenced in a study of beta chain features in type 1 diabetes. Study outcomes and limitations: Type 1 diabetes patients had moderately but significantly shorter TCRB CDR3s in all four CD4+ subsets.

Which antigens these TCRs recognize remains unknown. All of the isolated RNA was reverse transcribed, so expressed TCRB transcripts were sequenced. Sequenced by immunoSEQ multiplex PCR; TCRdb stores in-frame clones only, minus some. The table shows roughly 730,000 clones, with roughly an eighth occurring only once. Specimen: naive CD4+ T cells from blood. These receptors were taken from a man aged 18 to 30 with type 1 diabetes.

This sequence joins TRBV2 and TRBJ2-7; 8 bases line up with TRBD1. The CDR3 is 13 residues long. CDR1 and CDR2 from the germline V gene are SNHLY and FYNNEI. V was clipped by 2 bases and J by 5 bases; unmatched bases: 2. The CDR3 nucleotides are TGTGCCAGCAGTGAACAGGGGGCCGACGAGCAGTACTTC. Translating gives CASSEQGADEQYF.

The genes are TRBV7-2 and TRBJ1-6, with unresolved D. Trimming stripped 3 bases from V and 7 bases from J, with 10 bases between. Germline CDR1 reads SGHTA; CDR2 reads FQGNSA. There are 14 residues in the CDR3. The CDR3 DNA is TGTGCCAGCAGCTTGTCGGTGCAGAATTCACCCCTCCACTTT. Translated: CASSLSVQNSPLHF.

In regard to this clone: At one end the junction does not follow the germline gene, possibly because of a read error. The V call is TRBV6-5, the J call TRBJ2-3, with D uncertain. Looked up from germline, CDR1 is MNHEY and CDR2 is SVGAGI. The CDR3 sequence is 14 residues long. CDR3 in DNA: TGTGCCAGTAGTTACTCGGTCCCCACAGATACGCAGTATTTT. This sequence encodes CASSYSVPTDTQYF.

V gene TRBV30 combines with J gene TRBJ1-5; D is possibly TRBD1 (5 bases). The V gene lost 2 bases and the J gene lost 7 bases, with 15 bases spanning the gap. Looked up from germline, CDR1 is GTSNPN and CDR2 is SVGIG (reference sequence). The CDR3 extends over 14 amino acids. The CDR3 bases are TGTGCCTGGAGTTATCAGGGAAACGGGCAGCCCCAGCATTTT. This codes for CAWSYQGNGQPQHF. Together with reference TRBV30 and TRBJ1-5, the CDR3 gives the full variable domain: SQTIHQWPATLVQPVGSPLSLECTVEGTSNPNLYWYRQAAGRGLQLLFYSVGIGQISSEVPQNLSASRPQDRQFILSSKKLLLSDSGFYLCAWSYQGNGQPQHFGDGTRLSIL.

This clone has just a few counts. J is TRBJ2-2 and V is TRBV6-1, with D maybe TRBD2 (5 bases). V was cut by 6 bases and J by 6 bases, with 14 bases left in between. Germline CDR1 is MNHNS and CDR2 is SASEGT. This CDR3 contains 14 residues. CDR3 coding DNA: TGTGCCAGCAGGGATCTAGCCAGCGCCGGGGAGCTGTTTTTT. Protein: CASRDLASAGELFF.

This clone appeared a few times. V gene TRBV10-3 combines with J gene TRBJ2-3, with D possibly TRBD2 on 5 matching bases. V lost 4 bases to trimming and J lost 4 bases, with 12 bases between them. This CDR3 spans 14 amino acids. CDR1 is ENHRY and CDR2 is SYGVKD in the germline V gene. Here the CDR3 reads CAISGGLGADTQYF. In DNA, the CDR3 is TGTGCCATCAGTGGCGGGCTCGGGGCAGATACGCAGTATTTT.

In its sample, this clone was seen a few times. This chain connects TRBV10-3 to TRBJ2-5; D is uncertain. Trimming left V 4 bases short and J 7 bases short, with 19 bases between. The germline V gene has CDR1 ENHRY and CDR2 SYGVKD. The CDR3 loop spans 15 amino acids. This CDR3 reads CAISVLEPAQATQYF. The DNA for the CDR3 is TGTGCCATCAGTGTGTTGGAACCCGCTCAGGCGACCCAGTACTTC.

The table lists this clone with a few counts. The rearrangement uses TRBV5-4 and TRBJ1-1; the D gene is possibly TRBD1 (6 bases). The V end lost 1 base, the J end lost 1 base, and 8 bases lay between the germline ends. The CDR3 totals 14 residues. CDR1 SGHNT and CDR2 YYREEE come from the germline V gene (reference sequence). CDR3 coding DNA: TGTGCCAGCAGCTTGTCCAGGGGGAACACTGAAGCTTTCTTT. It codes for CASSLSRGNTEAFF.

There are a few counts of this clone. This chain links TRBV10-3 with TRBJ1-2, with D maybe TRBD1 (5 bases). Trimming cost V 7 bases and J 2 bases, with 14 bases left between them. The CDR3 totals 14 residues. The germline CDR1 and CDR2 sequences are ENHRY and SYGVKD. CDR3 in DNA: TGTGCCATCAAAGGGACGGGACCGAACTATGGCTACACCTTC. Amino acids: CAIKGTGPNYGYTF.

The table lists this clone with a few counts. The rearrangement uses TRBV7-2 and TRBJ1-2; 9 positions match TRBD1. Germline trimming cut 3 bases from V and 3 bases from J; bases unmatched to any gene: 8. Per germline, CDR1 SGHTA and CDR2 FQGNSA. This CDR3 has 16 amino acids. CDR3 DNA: TGTGCCAGCAGCTTTTCTCCGGGACAGGGAGACTATGGCTACACCTTC. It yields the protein CASSFSPGQGDYGYTF.

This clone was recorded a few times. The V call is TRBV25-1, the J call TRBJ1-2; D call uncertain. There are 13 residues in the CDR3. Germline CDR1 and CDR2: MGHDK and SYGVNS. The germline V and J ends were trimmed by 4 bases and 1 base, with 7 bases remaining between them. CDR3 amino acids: CASSVGSNYGYTF. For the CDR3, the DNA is TGTGCCAGCAGTGTGGGCAGTAACTATGGCTACACCTTC.

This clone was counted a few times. The CDR3 nucleotides are TGTGCCAGCAGTTTACAAGGGACGGGGGGATACGAGCAGTACTTC. Amino acids: CASSLQGTGGYEQYF. V gene TRBV7-9 combines with J gene TRBJ2-7; the match to TRBD2 covers 7 bases. Germline CDR1 reads SEHNR; CDR2 reads FQNEAQ (reference sequence). The CDR3 has 15 residues. V was pared by 6 bases and J by 4 bases, with 12 bases of the junction left unmatched. The variable domain in full, completed from reference TRBV7-9 and TRBJ2-7, reads DTGVSQNPRHKITKRGQNVTFRCDPISEHNRLYWYRQTLGQGPEFLTYFQNEAQLEKSRLLSDRFSAERPKGSFSTLEIQRTEQGDSAMYLCASSLQGTGGYEQYFGPGTRLTVT.

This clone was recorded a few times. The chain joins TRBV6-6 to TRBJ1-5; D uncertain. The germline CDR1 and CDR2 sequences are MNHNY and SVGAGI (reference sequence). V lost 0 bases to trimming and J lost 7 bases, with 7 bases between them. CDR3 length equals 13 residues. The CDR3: CASSYSGKQPQHF. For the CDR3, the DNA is TGTGCCAGCAGTTACTCGGGGAAGCAGCCCCAGCATTTT.

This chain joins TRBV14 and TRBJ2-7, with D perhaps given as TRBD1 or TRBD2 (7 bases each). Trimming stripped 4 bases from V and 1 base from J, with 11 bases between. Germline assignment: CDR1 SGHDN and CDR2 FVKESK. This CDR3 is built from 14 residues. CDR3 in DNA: TGTGCCAGCAGCCCAGGGGGGGGTTCCTACGAGCAGTACTTC. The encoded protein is CASSPGGGSYEQYF.